The 21 T cell receptor beta chains below were found in one sample sequenced in a study of OX40 agonist ivuxolimab in advanced cancers. The assay was immunoSEQ multiplex PCR, and TCRdb's table has in-frame clones only and misses some. The sample comprises tens of thousands of clones, more than 70% of which are singletons, and about 32% rests with the top ten. Sequences were derived from CD4+ or CD8+ T cells sorted from blood, sampled in a trial of the OX40 agonist ivuxolimab. The receptors were sampled from an adult with an advanced solid tumor such as melanoma, head and neck, liver or kidney cancer.

This chain uses TRBV7-9 with TRBJ1-2, with 7 nucleotides matching TRBD1. The CDR3 contains 14 residues. Germline V gene data show CDR1 as SEHNR and CDR2 as FQNEAQ (reference sequence). The V and J ends lost 1 base and 4 bases, in that order; junction bases with no gene match: 3. CDR3 protein: CASSLDRGSYGYTF. CDR3 nucleotide sequence: TGTGCCAGCAGCTTAGACAGGGGATCCTATGGCTACACCTTC.

This chain joins TRBV5-4 and TRBJ1-1, with D perhaps matching TRBD1 (6 bases). Germline V gives CDR1 SGHNT, CDR2 YYREEE (reference sequence). The CDR3 spans 14 residues. Trimming pared 4 bases from V and 1 base from J, leaving 11 bases between. CDR3 DNA: TGTGCCAGCAGCCTTGGGGACACGAACACTGAAGCTTTCTTT. Protein product: CASSLGDTNTEAFF.

The chain combines TRBV19 with TRBJ1-5, with unresolved D. V was shortened by 7 bases and J by 6 bases, with 22 bases between the two germline ends. CDR1 and CDR2 (germline): LNHDA, SQIVND (reference sequence). This CDR3 contains 16 residues. Here the CDR3 reads CASTQFGRAPFQPQHF. CDR3 sequence (DNA): TGTGCCAGTACCCAATTTGGGAGGGCGCCTTTTCAGCCCCAGCATTTT.

The chain links TRBV6-5 to TRBJ2-3, with D maybe TRBD2 (6 bases). The CDR3 totals 14 residues. The V end lost 4 bases, the J end lost 0 bases, and 8 bases lay between the germline ends. From germline, CDR1 is MNHEY and CDR2 SVGAGI. The CDR3 nucleotides are TGTGCCAGCAGTTTGGGACTTAGCACAGATACGCAGTATTTT. Its translation: CASSLGLSTDTQYF.

The chain couples TRBV29-1 to TRBJ2-1, with D maybe TRBD1 (5 bases). CDR1 is SQVTM and CDR2 is ANQGSEA in the germline V gene. There are 16 residues in the CDR3. V was trimmed by 0 bases and J by 8 bases, leaving 20 bases between them. The CDR3 bases are TGCAGCGTTGAAGATTACGTCCAGGGTGGATTCGATGAGCAGTTCTTC. This sequence encodes CSVEDYVQGGFDEQFF.

The V gene is TRBV19, the J gene TRBJ2-2; D is ambiguous. Germline V gene lookup returns CDR1 LNHDA and CDR2 SQIVND (reference sequence). The CDR3 has 10 amino acids. V was trimmed by 5 bases and J by 6 bases, leaving 1 base between them. The CDR3 loop reads CASSSGELFF. The CDR3 coding sequence is TGTGCCAGTAGTTCCGGGGAGCTGTTTTTT.

The chain couples TRBV2 to TRBJ2-1; 14 bases map to TRBD2. V dropped 2 bases and J dropped 7; count of bases not matched to a gene: 7. Germline CDR1 is SNHLY and CDR2 is FYNNEI. The CDR3 loop spans 17 amino acids. For the CDR3, the DNA is TGTGCCAGCAGTGAAACTTTTGGACTAGCGGGAGGTAATGAGCAGTTCTTC. This encodes CASSETFGLAGGNEQFF.

The V gene is TRBV27, the J gene TRBJ2-3; 9 nucleotides align to TRBD2. The CDR3 length is 18 residues. Losses at the gene ends were 6 bases for V and 0 bases for J; bases not matched to a gene: 13. CDR1 and CDR2 from the germline V gene are MNHEY and SMNVEV (reference sequence). The CDR3 loop reads CASSARPSGTLSTDTQYF. CDR3 coding DNA: TGTGCCAGCAGCGCCCGGCCTAGCGGGACCCTTAGCACAGATACGCAGTATTTT.

The chain is built from TRBV5-6 and TRBJ1-5; TRBD1 might be the D (5 bases). The ends were cut back, 1 base at V and 2 bases at J, with 10 bases in the middle. The CDR3 extends over 15 amino acids. Germline CDR1 SGHDT, CDR2 YYEEEE. CDR3 in DNA: TGTGCCAGCAGCTTGCGGGGGTACGGCAATCAGCCCCAGCATTTT. Translating gives CASSLRGYGNQPQHF.

This clone has only one observation. The rearrangement joins TRBV19 to TRBJ1-5; possible D gene TRBD1, 6 bases. CDR1 LNHDA and CDR2 SQIVND come from the germline V gene (reference sequence). Trimming took off 3 bases at V and 0 bases at J, with 12 bases between the two ends. The CDR3 has 16 amino acids. The chain's CDR3 is CASSIRNRDSNQPQHF. For the CDR3, the DNA is TGTGCCAGTAGTATCAGAAACAGGGATAGCAATCAGCCCCAGCATTTT.

The chain has TRBV7-8 and TRBJ1-4; D ambiguous. Germline assignment: CDR1 SGHVS and CDR2 FQNEAQ. Trimming stripped 1 base from V and 0 bases from J, with 9 bases between. The CDR3 sequence is 16 residues long. CDR3 amino acids: CASSLVYSATNEKLFF. CDR3 coding DNA: TGTGCCAGCAGCTTAGTATACAGTGCAACTAATGAAAAACTGTTTTTT.

The V gene is TRBV9, the J gene TRBJ2-5; 7 nucleotides agree with TRBD2. CDR1 SGDLS and CDR2 YYNGEE come from the germline V gene. The CDR3 contains 14 residues. V lost 4 bases to trimming and J lost 4 bases; unmatched junction nucleotides: 7. CDR3 bases: TGTGCCAGCAGCCCCTCGGGAGGAGGAGAGACCCAGTACTTC. This encodes CASSPSGGGETQYF.

The rearrangement uses TRBV30 and TRBJ2-1; D call uncertain. Looked up from germline, CDR1 is GTSNPN and CDR2 is SVGIG (reference sequence). Trimming removed 2 bases at V and 8 bases at J, with 13 bases between. The CDR3 is made up of 13 amino acids. The CDR3 DNA follows: TGTGCCTGGAGTCGGGTTGGCCCTGATGAGCAGTTCTTC. This translates into CAWSRVGPDEQFF. Full variable domain (remainder filled in from reference TRBV30 and TRBJ2-1): SQTIHQWPATLVQPVGSPLSLECTVEGTSNPNLYWYRQAAGRGLQLLFYSVGIGQISSEVPQNLSASRPQDRQFILSSKKLLLSDSGFYLCAWSRVGPDEQFFGPGTRLTVL.

The V and J genes are TRBV14 and TRBJ1-5, with 8 bases that match TRBD1. V gave up 3 bases and J gave up 7 bases; unmatched junction bases: 8. The CDR3 runs to 15 residues. Germline-derived CDR1 and CDR2 are SGHDN and FVKESK. CDR3 DNA sequence: TGTGCCAGCAGCCAGGAAGACAGGGGTTCGCAGCCCCAGCATTTT. It is translated as CASSQEDRGSQPQHF.

CDR3 nucleotide sequence: TGTGCCAGCACCTTGACTTGGGGCGGGAGCGATACTAGCACAGATACGCAGTATTTT. This codes for CASTLTWGGSDTSTDTQYF. V gene TRBV27 combines with J gene TRBJ2-3, with 7 bases aligning to TRBD2. The CDR3 sequence is 19 residues long. V shed 7 bases and J 0 bases; nucleotides not matched to a gene: 19. Germline loops: CDR1 MNHEY, CDR2 SMNVEV (reference sequence).

The V call is TRBV5-6, the J call TRBJ1-1; 9 bases are a match to TRBD1. This CDR3 has 15 residues. V lost 2 bases and J lost 5; bases outside the gene matches: 7. In germline, CDR1 is SGHDT, CDR2 YYEEEE. CDR3 amino acids: CASSLTGGLYTEAFF. The CDR3 nucleotides are TGTGCCAGCAGCTTAACAGGGGGCCTTTATACTGAAGCTTTCTTT.

The sample holds one count of this clone. The chain employs TRBV7-9 and TRBJ2-7; unclear D gene. Germline CDR1 SEHNR, CDR2 FQNEAQ (reference sequence). This CDR3 is 13 amino acids long. Between the trimmed V and J ends, which lost 4 bases and 0 bases, there was a span of 7 bases. CDR3 DNA: TGTGCCAGCAGCTCCCCCGCCTCCTACGAGCAGTACTTC. Amino acid sequence: CASSSPASYEQYF.

By share, this clone ranks as medium-sized. V is TRBV10-2 and J is TRBJ2-7, with D hard to call. Germline assignment: CDR1 WSHSY and CDR2 SAAADI. Trimming cost V 4 bases and J 6 bases, with 7 bases left between them. This CDR3 has 11 amino acids. Written as DNA, the CDR3 is TGCGCCAGCAGTGTCGGATTCGAGCAGTACTTC. Amino acid sequence: CASSVGFEQYF.

The chain links TRBV5-1 to TRBJ2-7; D unresolved. Germline CDR1 SGHRS, CDR2 YFSETQ. The CDR3 has 14 residues. V was shortened by 0 bases and J by 3 bases, with 10 bases between the two germline ends. DNA of the CDR3: TGCGCCAGCAGCTTGGACCCTGGCAACTACGAGCAGTACTTC. This gives the protein CASSLDPGNYEQYF. Full variable domain (remainder filled in from reference TRBV5-1 and TRBJ2-7): KAGVTQTPRYLIKTRGQQVTLSCSPISGHRSVSWYQQTPGQGLQFLFEYFSETQRNKGNFPGRFSGRQFSNSRSEMNVSTLELGDSALYLCASSLDPGNYEQYFGPGTRLTVT.

The chain employs TRBV6-6 and TRBJ2-1; 10 bases map to TRBD2. The CDR3 extends over 14 amino acids. The trim removed 10 bases at V and 4 bases at J, leaving 7 bases unmatched. Germline V gene lookup returns CDR1 MNHNY and CDR2 SVGAGI (reference sequence). DNA for the CDR3: TGTGCCACTACTAGCGGGACCCTTTACAATGAGCAGTTCTTC. Translating it yields CATTSGTLYNEQFF.

This chain connects TRBV7-9 to TRBJ2-3, with 13 bases that match TRBD2. The CDR3 has 16 amino acids. V shed 3 bases and J 4 bases; nucleotides not matched to a gene: 4. Germline-derived CDR1 and CDR2 are SEHNR and FQNEAQ (reference sequence). CDR3 loop: CASSFTSGRASDTQYF. DNA for the CDR3: TGTGCCAGCAGCTTCACTAGCGGGAGGGCCTCAGATACGCAGTATTTT. Complete variable domain (other parts from reference TRBV7-9 and TRBJ2-3): DTGVSQNPRHKITKRGQNVTFRCDPISEHNRLYWYRQTLGQGPEFLTYFQNEAQLEKSRLLSDRFSAERPKGSFSTLEIQRTEQGDSAMYLCASSFTSGRASDTQYFGPGTRLTVL.